These T cell receptor beta chains were read from a single sample in a study of cytomegalovirus exposure and HLA in healthy donors. Clones were sequenced by immunoSEQ multiplex PCR, and TCRdb holds only the in-frame ones, with some missing. The sample has roughly 170,000 clones, under 85% seen once. The specimen sequenced was PBMCs. The origin of the receptors is a young man in good health and CMV-seronegative. Both conserved end residues are part of each CDR3. The D gene is left open where the match is weak. Size is omitted from some rows. Given values are once, few, many or a class for expanded clones.

D | J | V | size | DNA | CDR3
TRBD2 | TRBJ2-3 | TRBV28 | NA | TGTGCCAGCAGTTTTGGCGGGAGGAGCACAGATACGCAGTATTTT | CASSFGGRSTDTQYF
TRBD2 | TRBJ2-3 | TRBV7-2 | NA | TGTGCCAGCAGCTTAGTGCCTAGCGGGGGGCTTAGCACAGATACGCAGTATTTT | CASSLVPSGGLSTDTQYF
TRBD2 | TRBJ2-3 | TRBV5-1 | NA | TGCGCCAGCAACCTAGCGGGGGGCCATGCGGCAGATACGCAGTATTTT | CASNLAGGHAADTQYF
TRBD1 | TRBJ1-2 | TRBV18 | NA | TGTGCCAGCTCCGGGACAGGGTATGGCTACACCTTC | CASSGTGYGYTF
NA | TRBJ2-1 | TRBV6-4 | NA | TGTGCCAGCAGTGACGGACAGTACAATGAGCAGTTCTTC | CASSDGQYNEQFF
TRBD2 | TRBJ2-4 | TRBV7-3 | NA | TGTGCCAGCAGCCCGGGGGGGGCGGGCAACATTCAGTACTTC | CASSPGGAGNIQYF
TRBD1 | TRBJ1-4 | TRBV5-1 | few | TGCGCCAGCAGCCTGACAGGGGGCGTAGGTGAAAAACTGTTTTTT | CASSLTGGVGEKLFF
TRBD1 | TRBJ1-1 | TRBV11-3 | NA | TGTGCCAGCAGCCGACAGGGGGCACGTATGAACACTGAAGCTTTCTTT | CASSRQGARMNTEAFF
TRBD1 | TRBJ2-2 | TRBV18 | few | TGTGCCAGCTCACCACGTACAGGGGATCCCGGGGAGCTGTTTTTT | CASSPRTGDPGELFF
TRBD1 | TRBJ2-1 | TRBV29-1 | NA | TGCAGCGCGAGAACCGGGACAGGGCTCTCCTACAATGAGCGGTTCTTC | CSARTGTGLSYNERFF
TRBD1 | TRBJ1-2 | TRBV5-1 | once | TGCGCCAGCAGCTTGGCCGGGACAGGAGTCGGCTACACCTTC | CASSLAGTGVGYTF
TRBD1 | TRBJ1-1 | TRBV6-6 | NA | TGTGCCAGCAGTTACTCCCAGGGGGTGAACACTGAAGCTTTCTTT | CASSYSQGVNTEAFF
TRBD1 | TRBJ1-2 | TRBV10-3 | NA | TGTGCCACAACAGGGGGCAAAACAGTTAACTATGGCTACACCTTC | CATTGGKTVNYGYTF
NA | TRBJ1-5 | TRBV7-9 | NA | TGTGCCAGCAGCTTAGCCCTAAATCAGCCCCAGCATTTT | CASSLALNQPQHF
NA | TRBJ2-7 | TRBV11-3 | NA | TGTGCCAGCAGCTTGGCCATCCCACCCTACGAGCAGTACTTC | CASSLAIPPYEQYF
TRBD1 | TRBJ1-2 | TRBV6-5 | NA | TGTGCCAGCCGGGCAGTGGGACAGTTGAACTATGGCTACACCTTC | CASRAVGQLNYGYTF
NA | TRBJ1-1 | TRBV2 | NA | TGTGCCAGCAGTGTCGGAGGGGTCTATACTTCCTTTTTTTTT | CASSVGGVYTSFFF
NA | TRBJ2-6 | TRBV9 | once | TGTGCCAGCAGCTGGAGCTCTGGGGCCAACGTCCTGACTTTC | CASSWSSGANVLTF
TRBD2 | TRBJ2-7 | TRBV7-3 | NA | TGTGCCAGCAGCCCGCCGAATAAGCGGGGCTTAATCTACGAGCAGTACTTC | CASSPPNKRGLIYEQYF
NA | TRBJ2-3 | TRBV20-1 | NA | TGCAGTGCTAGAGTCTCAGATACGCAGTATTTT | CSARVSDTQYF
NA | TRBJ2-5 | TRBV7-2 | NA | TGTGCCAGCAGCATAAACCACAGGGTTTTGGAGACCCAGTACTTC | CASSINHRVLETQYF
NA | TRBJ1-3 | TRBV10-3 | few | TGTGCCACCTGGTACAGCTCTGGAAACACCATATATTTT | CATWYSSGNTIYF
NA | TRBJ2-7 | TRBV7-3 | once | TGTGCCAGCAGCTTAAGTCAGGGGCCCGGCTACGAGCAGTACTTC | CASSLSQGPGYEQYF
TRBD1 | TRBJ1-4 | TRBV18 | NA | TGTGCCAGCTCACCAACGGGACAGGATAGGAAGCAGGGCGATGAAAAACTGTTTTTT | CASSPTGQDRKQGDEKLFF
NA | TRBJ2-7 | TRBV7-9 | NA | TGTGCCAGCAGCTTAGTTCGGGACTCAGCCTACGAGCAGTACTTC | CASSLVRDSAYEQYF
NA | TRBJ2-1 | TRBV20-1 | NA | TGCAGTGCTAGCAACAAGAATGAGCAGTTCTTC | CSASNKNEQFF
NA | TRBJ1-4 | TRBV10-3 | once | TGTGCCATCAGGGCTACAGCGGATGAAAAACTGTTTTTT | CAIRATADEKLFF
NA | TRBJ1-1 | TRBV6-5 | few | TGTGCCAGCAGCAACCCTCAAGGGGGAGCTTTCTTT | CASSNPQGGAFF
TRBD1 | TRBJ1-1 | TRBV18 | NA | TGTGCCAGCTCACTCCAAGGCCACATGCCAGGGGGCATGACTGAAGCTTTCTTT | CASSLQGHMPGGMTEAFF
NA | TRBJ2-5 | TRBV5-1 | NA | TGCGCCAGCAGCCGAGCACCCGGGAGCCAAGAGACCCAGTACTTC | CASSRAPGSQETQYF
NA | TRBJ2-7 | TRBV4-3 | few | TGCGCCAGCAGCCAAGCAAGAGTGGGCTCATACTACGAGCAGTACTTC | CASSQARVGSYYEQYF
TRBD2 | TRBJ2-7 | TRBV29-1 | NA | TGCAGCGTTCGAGGGCTAGCGGACTCCTACGAGCAGTACTTC | CSVRGLADSYEQYF
TRBD1 | TRBJ1-6 | TRBV4-3 | few | TGCGCCAGCAGGGGACGACAGGGGGCGAATTCACCCCTCCACTTT | CASRGRQGANSPLHF
NA | TRBJ1-5 | TRBV6-5 | NA | TGTGCCAGCAGCCCGCTAGCGGGGGGCAATCAGCCCCAGCATTTT | CASSPLAGGNQPQHF
NA | TRBJ1-1 | TRBV6-4 | NA | TGTGCCAGCAGTGACTCCCGCCCGGTTACGAACACTGAAGCTTTCTTT | CASSDSRPVTNTEAFF
NA | TRBJ2-3 | TRBV28 | once | TGTGCCAGCATCCCACAGGGCTCAGATACGCAGTATTTT | CASIPQGSDTQYF
NA | TRBJ1-2 | TRBV10-2 | NA | TGCGCCAGCGGGCGCGGACTAAACTATGGCTACACCTTC | CASGRGLNYGYTF
TRBD1 | TRBJ1-6 | TRBV4-1 | NA | TGCGCCAGCAGCGCTACGGCCCGGGGACAGGGTGTTTCTAATTCACCCCTCCACTTT | CASSATARGQGVSNSPLHF
NA | TRBJ2-2 | TRBV28 | NA | TGTGCCAGCAGTTTATCTTCTCGCGGGGAGCTGTTTTTT | CASSLSSRGELFF
TRBD2 | TRBJ2-1 | TRBV7-3 | NA | TGTGCCAGCAGCTTCGGGACTAGCGGGGCCAATGAGCAGTTCTTC | CASSFGTSGANEQFF
NA | TRBJ2-3 | TRBV27 | NA | TGTGCCAGCAGTTCTCGCGGGGACGGCACAGATACGCAGTATTTT | CASSSRGDGTDTQYF
NA | TRBJ2-3 | TRBV7-2 | NA | TGTGCCAGCAGCTTAATGGGGACTCCCGGGACAGATACGCAGTATTTT | CASSLMGTPGTDTQYF
TRBD1 | TRBJ1-2 | TRBV4-2 | NA | TGTGCCAGCAGCCAAGAAGACAGGGGCCCCTATGGCTACACCTTC | CASSQEDRGPYGYTF
NA | TRBJ2-7 | TRBV7-8 | NA | TGTGCCAGCAGCTTCAGACAGGACTACGAGCAGTACTTC | CASSFRQDYEQYF
NA | TRBJ2-1 | TRBV7-9 | NA | TGTGCCAGCAGCTCGACAGTGATATCCTACAATGAGCAGTTCTTC | CASSSTVISYNEQFF
TRBD1 | TRBJ2-7 | TRBV4-3 | NA | TGCGCCAGCAGCCAAGATAGGGGACAGGGCTACGAGCAGTACTTC | CASSQDRGQGYEQYF
NA | TRBJ2-5 | TRBV1 | NA | TGCACCAGCAGCCAAGAGGGAGGGAAAGAGACCCAGTACTTC | CTSSQEGGKETQYF
NA | TRBJ2-2 | TRBV2 | NA | TGTGCCAGCAGTGGGGGGCGAGTAGTCGGGGAGCTGTTTTTT | CASSGGRVVGELFF
NA | TRBJ1-6 | TRBV5-6 | NA | TGTGCCAGCAGCAGGGAGAGTTATAATTCACCCCTCCACTTT | CASSRESYNSPLHF
TRBD1 | TRBJ1-2 | TRBV5-4 | NA | TGTGCCAGCAGCTTCTTACAGGGGAATGGCTACACCTTC | CASSFLQGNGYTF
NA | TRBJ1-1 | TRBV4-2 | NA | TGTGCCAGCAGCCAACCTCCGGGACAAGGGACTGAAGCTTTCTTT | CASSQPPGQGTEAFF
NA | TRBJ1-4 | TRBV4-1 | NA | TGCGCCAGCAGCCACCCAGTACCTGAAAAACTGTTTTTT | CASSHPVPEKLFF
TRBD1 | TRBJ2-2 | TRBV6-5 | NA | TGTGCCAGCAGCGATCGACAGGGTACGACCGGGGAGCTGTTTTTT | CASSDRQGTTGELFF
TRBD2 | TRBJ2-7 | TRBV6-1 | NA | TGTGCCAGCAGCCCAGTTGGGGACTACGATGAGCAGTACTTC | CASSPVGDYDEQYF
TRBD1 | TRBJ1-5 | TRBV5-6 | NA | TGTGCCAGCAGCTCACTGACAGGGGGCAATCAGCCCCAGCATTTT | CASSSLTGGNQPQHF